Each of the 12 T cell receptor beta chains below was sequenced from the same sample in a study of early stage breast cancer tumors. The assay was immunoSEQ multiplex PCR, and TCRdb's table has in-frame clones only and misses some. This sample has some 30,000 clones; approximately 70% occur once, and the top ten carry over 9.5%. Sequenced material: breast tumor tissue. The origin of the receptors is a person aged 30 to 40 with breast cancer.

DNA for the CDR3: TGTGCCAGCAGTTCACCGGGCCGATCCCATGGCTACACCTTC. Its protein product is CASSSPGRSHGYTF. V gene TRBV28 combines with J gene TRBJ1-2; D ambiguous. The CDR3 extends over 14 amino acids. The V end lost 4 bases, the J end lost 6 bases, and 15 bases lay between the germline ends. CDR1 is MDHEN and CDR2 is SYDVKM in the germline V gene.

About this clone: The same CDR3 also results from other DNA sequences found in this sample. The chain has TRBV7-9 and TRBJ2-5, with a possible D match to TRBD1 (7 bases). Germline assignment: CDR1 SEHNR and CDR2 FQNEAQ (reference sequence). The V gene lost 5 bases and the J gene lost 1 base, with 14 bases spanning the gap. The CDR3 contains 15 residues. The CDR3, as DNA: TGTGCCAGCAGCCCAGGGGGAGGCCTCCAAGAGACCCAGTACTTC. This sequence encodes CASSPGGGLQETQYF.

Written as DNA, the CDR3 is TGTGCCTGGGAGGACAAGGACCGGCTGAACACTGAAGCTTTCTTT. As protein: CAWEDKDRLNTEAFF. The rearrangement links TRBV30 to TRBJ1-1; possibly TRBD1 for D (5 bases). This CDR3 region has 15 residues. The ends were cut back, 5 bases at V and 0 bases at J, with 16 bases in the middle. Looked up from germline, CDR1 is GTSNPN and CDR2 is SVGIG (reference sequence). Combining the CDR3 with reference TRBV30 and TRBJ1-1 gives the whole variable domain SQTIHQWPATLVQPVGSPLSLECTVEGTSNPNLYWYRQAAGRGLQLLFYSVGIGQISSEVPQNLSASRPQDRQFILSSKKLLLSDSGFYLCAWEDKDRLNTEAFFGQGTRLTVV.

This sequence joins TRBV19 and TRBJ1-1; 7 nucleotides match TRBD1. The CDR3 has 15 residues. The germline V gene encodes CDR1 LNHDA and CDR2 SQIVND (reference sequence). The junction had 10 bases not matched to a gene; V was cut back by 8 bases and J by 1 base. DNA of the CDR3: TGTGCCAGTTCACAGACCGGGACAGAGAACACTGAAGCTTTCTTT. Translation gives CASSQTGTENTEAFF. Full variable domain (remainder filled in from reference TRBV19 and TRBJ1-1): DGGITQSPKYLFRKEGQNVTLSCEQNLNHDAMYWYRQDPGQGLRLIYYSQIVNDFQKGDIAEGYSVSREKKESFPLTVTSAQKNPTAFYLCASSQTGTENTEAFFGQGTRLTVV.

The V call is TRBV4-3, the J call TRBJ2-5; D ambiguous. CDR1 is LGHNA, CDR2 YSLEER, per germline. The germline V and J ends were trimmed by 4 bases and 2 bases, with 14 bases remaining between them. The CDR3 spans 15 residues. CDR3 sequence: CASSRDRQDQETQYF. Here the CDR3 DNA reads TGCGCCAGCAGCCGAGACCGCCAGGATCAAGAGACCCAGTACTTC.

The genes are TRBV5-6 and TRBJ2-1; 8 bases map to TRBD2. The V and J ends lost 1 base and 3 bases, in that order; junction bases with no gene match: 6. The CDR3 consists of 16 residues. Per germline, CDR1 SGHDT and CDR2 YYEEEE. The DNA for the CDR3 is TGTGCCAGCAGCTTGAAGTTAGCGGGGCTCTACAATGAGCAGTTCTTC. Translated: CASSLKLAGLYNEQFF.

This clone has a handful of counts. V is TRBV7-2 and J is TRBJ2-4; 7 nucleotides align to TRBD2. Germline V gives CDR1 SGHTA, CDR2 FQGNSA. CDR3 length equals 15 residues. V lost 5 bases to trimming and J lost 5 bases; unmatched junction nucleotides: 9. CDR3 DNA: TGTGCCAGCAGCCTCCTGGGAGGGCTCGAAAACATTCAGTACTTC. Translated: CASSLLGGLENIQYF.

V is TRBV18 and J is TRBJ2-7; D is unresolved. The CDR3 runs 14 residues. Germline-derived CDR1 and CDR2 are KGHSH and LQKENI. Trimming took off 0 bases at V and 7 bases at J, with 13 bases between the two ends. The CDR3 region is CASSPPNPTGEQYF. DNA for the CDR3: TGTGCCAGCTCACCACCTAACCCGACCGGGGAGCAGTACTTC.

This clone was found once. In DNA form, the CDR3 reads TGTGCCAGCGCAGGGGGGAGGGGAACAGATACGCAGTATTTT. Amino acid sequence: CASAGGRGTDTQYF. The rearrangement links TRBV19 to TRBJ2-3; D possibly matches TRBD1 or TRBD2 (7 bases each). Germline CDR1 is LNHDA and CDR2 is SQIVND (reference sequence). V gave up 9 bases and J gave up 3 bases, with 16 bases separating them. The CDR3 contains 14 residues.

This clone was seen a single time. This rearrangement joins TRBV19 to TRBJ2-1; no reliable D call. This CDR3 is 13 amino acids long. CDR1 is LNHDA, CDR2 SQIVND, per germline (reference sequence). The V end was cut by 4 bases, the J end by 2 bases, with 6 bases between. This CDR3 reads CASSTRAYNEQFF. DNA of the CDR3: TGTGCCAGTAGTACCCGCGCCTACAATGAGCAGTTCTTC.

This chain links TRBV7-9 with TRBJ1-4, with 10 bases matching TRBD1. V was pared by 5 bases and J by 8 bases, with 8 bases of the junction left unmatched. Germline V gene lookup returns CDR1 SEHNR and CDR2 FQNEAQ (reference sequence). There are 15 residues in the CDR3. The CDR3 DNA sequence: TGTGCCAGCAGCGGGCGGACAGGGGGAAGCGAAAAACTGTTTTTT. This translates into CASSGRTGGSEKLFF.

The rearrangement uses TRBV11-2 and TRBJ2-1; the match to TRBD2 covers 9 bases. The junction had 1 base not matched to a gene; V was cut back by 0 bases and J by 4 bases. Germline CDR1 reads SGHAT; CDR2 reads FQNNGV. The CDR3 length is 15 residues. CDR3 sequence (DNA): TGTGCCAGCAGCTTAGATAGCGGGAGATACAATGAGCAGTTCTTC. It specifies CASSLDSGRYNEQFF.